Following are 20 T cell receptor beta chains from one sample sequenced in a study of cytotoxic CD8 clonotypes in ibrutinib-treated CLL. Repertoires were generated with immunoSEQ multiplex PCR, while TCRdb's copy carries only in-frame clones and drops some. The sample comprises more than 85,000 clones, around 73% of which are singletons, and 25% to 35% rests with the top ten. This specimen consisted of PBMCs, obtained after 12 months of ibrutinib treatment. All receptors come from a human donor with chronic lymphocytic leukemia.

The rearrangement links TRBV19 to TRBJ2-1, with no clear D. The CDR3 has 14 residues. The V end was cut by 1 base, the J end by 4 bases, with 8 bases between. Germline CDR1 is LNHDA and CDR2 is SQIVND (reference sequence). Here the CDR3 DNA reads TGTGCCAGTAGTATAGGACTTAGGTACAATGAGCAGTTCTTC. Its translation: CASSIGLRYNEQFF.

The rearrangement joins TRBV2 to TRBJ2-7, with D hard to call. Trimming took 3 bases from V and 7 from J, leaving 10 bases between them. There are 12 residues in the CDR3. Germline V CDR1 and CDR2: SNHLY, FYNNEI. The CDR3 DNA follows: TGTGCCAGCAGTGAGGGCGAAGGGGAGCAGTACTTC. It codes for CASSEGEGEQYF.

This rearrangement joins TRBV2 to TRBJ1-6; D gene ambiguous. The V end lost 4 bases, the J end lost 8 bases, and 6 bases lay between the germline ends. Germline values: CDR1 SNHLY, CDR2 FYNNEI. CDR3 length: 12 amino acids. The CDR3 DNA sequence: TGTGCCAGCAGTGTAATTGATTCACCCCTCCACTTT. It codes for CASSVIDSPLHF.

This clone was recorded only once. The chain employs TRBV6-6 and TRBJ1-2; weak D call: TRBD1 (6 bases). From germline, CDR1 is MNHNY and CDR2 SVGAGI (reference sequence). The CDR3 covers 11 residues. The germline V and J ends were trimmed by 9 bases and 2 bases, with 7 bases remaining between them. CDR3 protein: CASTGNYGYTF. As DNA, the CDR3 is TGTGCCAGTACAGGGAACTATGGCTACACCTTC.

CDR3 nucleotide sequence: TGTGCCAGCAGCCTTCTTAGCGGGGGGCGGGACAATGAGCAGTTCTTC. Translating it yields CASSLLSGGRDNEQFF. V gene TRBV5-6 combines with J gene TRBJ2-1; 10 nucleotides align to TRBD2. Germline CDR1 and CDR2: SGHDT and YYEEEE. V was clipped by 4 bases and J by 5 bases; unmatched bases: 9. The CDR3 covers 16 residues.

This clone has a single count. The chain employs TRBV14 and TRBJ1-1; 12 bases line up with TRBD1. In germline, CDR1 is SGHDN, CDR2 FVKESK. Trimming removed 1 base from V and 4 bases from J; junction bases left unmatched: 7. The CDR3 loop spans 17 amino acids. The CDR3 DNA follows: TGTGCCAGCAGCCAAGTACGGGACAGGGGGCAACTCACTGAAGCTTTCTTT. Its translation: CASSQVRDRGQLTEAFF.

This clone has only a few counts. This chain joins TRBV7-8 and TRBJ1-5, with a weak D call TRBD1 (5 bases). Germline CDR1 and CDR2: SGHVS and FQNEAQ. The length of the CDR3 is 13 residues. With 4 bases removed from V and 11 bases from J, the gap between germline ends came to 15 bases. CDR3 DNA sequence: TGTGCCAGCAGCTCGGGACCTCGTGAAGCCCAGCATTTT. Translation: CASSSGPREAQHF.

V usage is TRBV7-3 and J usage is TRBJ2-3; 8 bases line up with TRBD1. Looked up from germline, CDR1 is SGHTA and CDR2 is FQGTGA. The CDR3 consists of 14 residues. The V gene end was trimmed by 6 bases and the J gene end by 6 bases; junction bases not matched to a gene: 8. CDR3 sequence: CASSPGTGSDTQYF. CDR3 coding DNA: TGTGCCAGCAGTCCCGGGACAGGCTCGGATACGCAGTATTTT.

This chain uses TRBV20-1 with TRBJ2-1; D uncertain. Germline assignment: CDR1 DFQATT and CDR2 SNEGSKA (reference sequence). The CDR3 has 10 amino acids. Trimming removed 5 bases at V and 7 bases at J, with 6 bases between. CDR3 sequence reads: CSALGNEQFF. Written as DNA, the CDR3 is TGCAGTGCTTTGGGAAATGAGCAGTTCTTC.

The rearrangement links TRBV2 to TRBJ1-5; D ambiguous. CDR3 length: 17 residues. Trimming stripped 2 bases from V and 2 bases from J, with 16 bases between. The germline V gene has CDR1 SNHLY and CDR2 FYNNEI. The CDR3 here is CASSELAGNQGNQPQHF. The DNA for the CDR3 is TGTGCCAGCAGTGAATTGGCGGGTAATCAGGGCAATCAGCCCCAGCATTTT.

The V gene is TRBV6-1, the J gene TRBJ1-5, with a tentative D call TRBD1 (6 bases). The CDR3 sequence is 16 residues long. Trimming took off 1 base at V and 3 bases at J, with 13 bases between the two ends. Germline lookup yields CDR1 MNHNS and CDR2 SASEGT. CDR3 DNA: TGTGCCAGCAGTGAAGTTTCGGGGGCCGTCAATCAGCCCCAGCATTTT. Amino acid sequence: CASSEVSGAVNQPQHF.

This chain links TRBV10-1 with TRBJ1-6; D is unclear. Trimming shortened V by 3 bases and J by 6 bases, and 9 bases separated the two germline ends. From germline, CDR1 is WNHNN and CDR2 SYGVQD (reference sequence). The CDR3 covers 14 residues. CDR3 in DNA: TGCGCCAGCAGTGACGGCAGCCTTAATTCACCCCTCCACTTT. Its translation is CASSDGSLNSPLHF.

This clone has just a few counts. The chain employs TRBV7-2 and TRBJ2-7, with 7 bases identical to TRBD2. The ends lost 5 bases at V and 2 bases at J; junction bases unmatched: 6. The CDR3 is 14 residues long. The V gene's germline CDR1 is SGHTA and CDR2 FQGNSA. The CDR3 loop reads CASSPQGGAYEQYF. In nucleotides, the CDR3 is TGTGCCAGCAGCCCCCAGGGAGGGGCCTACGAGCAGTACTTC. Drawing the rest from reference TRBV7-2 and TRBJ2-7, the complete variable domain is GAGVSQSPSNKVTEKGKDVELRCDPISGHTALYWYRQSLGQGLEFLIYFQGNSAPDKSGLPSDRFSAERTGGSVSTLTIQRTQQEDSAVYLCASSPQGGAYEQYFGPGTRLTVT.

The chain is built from TRBV6-5 and TRBJ2-7; D is uncertain. This CDR3 is built from 14 residues. Trimming took off 0 bases at V and 2 bases at J, with 8 bases between the two ends. Germline CDR1 reads MNHEY; CDR2 reads SVGAGI. The CDR3 sequence is CASSYSAEAYEQYF. The CDR3 DNA reads as TGTGCCAGCAGTTACTCGGCAGAAGCCTACGAGCAGTACTTC.

About this clone itself: The sample holds other DNA sequences that translate to the same CDR3. This chain links TRBV6-5 with TRBJ1-6; D is undetermined. This CDR3 contains 12 residues. The germline V and J ends were trimmed by 2 bases and 8 bases, with 4 bases remaining between them. CDR1 and CDR2 from the germline V gene are MNHEY and SVGAGI. The CDR3 region has the DNA TGTGCCAGCAGTTACAGGGATTCACCCCTCCACTTT. This encodes CASSYRDSPLHF.

The chain links TRBV6-1 to TRBJ1-5; D is undetermined. Per germline, CDR1 MNHNS and CDR2 SASEGT. Trimming cost V 4 bases and J 1 base, with 8 bases left between them. CDR3 length: 14 amino acids. The CDR3 protein is CASSGDKSNQPQHF. CDR3 nucleotides: TGTGCCAGCAGTGGTGACAAGAGCAATCAGCCCCAGCATTTT.

The chain uses TRBV18 and TRBJ1-1; 8 nucleotides agree with TRBD1. The V gene end was trimmed by 6 bases and the J gene end by 1 base; junction bases not matched to a gene: 16. Germline CDR1 reads KGHSH; CDR2 reads LQKENI. The CDR3 covers 18 residues. CDR3 protein: CASSPPTGAVWGNTEAFF. The CDR3 region has the DNA TGTGCCAGCTCCCCGCCGACAGGGGCCGTGTGGGGGAACACTGAAGCTTTCTTT.

The chain couples TRBV7-8 to TRBJ1-6; 7 bases fit TRBD1. Germline V lookup: CDR1 SGHVS, CDR2 FQNEAQ. The CDR3 length is 15 residues. J lost 2 bases, V lost 5 bases, and 3 bases had no gene match. This CDR3 reads CASSPGTAYNSPLHF. The CDR3 nucleotides read TGTGCCAGCAGCCCCGGGACAGCCTATAATTCACCCCTCCACTTT.

The rearrangement links TRBV5-4 to TRBJ2-3; D could derive from TRBD1 or TRBD2 (6 bases each). Germline lookup yields CDR1 SGHNT and CDR2 YYREEE (reference sequence). CDR3 length equals 14 residues. The V end lost 7 bases, the J end lost 1 base, and 13 bases lay between the germline ends. The CDR3 reads CASGGQIGTDTQYF. CDR3 nucleotide sequence: TGTGCCAGCGGGGGGCAAATCGGCACAGATACGCAGTATTTT.

The rearrangement links TRBV9 to TRBJ1-2; D not certain. Germline V gives CDR1 SGDLS, CDR2 YYNGEE. Deletions cut 0 bases from V and 0 bases from J, with 9 bases between. The CDR3 has 15 amino acids. The CDR3 DNA sequence: TGTGCCAGCAGCGTAGCCCCTGATCCTAACTATGGCTACACCTTC. Its protein is CASSVAPDPNYGYTF.